This T cell receptor (beta chain) was identified in a study of monozygotic twins with inflammatory bowel disease. General study findings and limits: TCRbeta inverse Simpson diversity was decreased in IBD patients versus healthy co-twins. Fewer clonotypes were shared with others by IBD patients than by healthy twins, especially with disease activity.

Regarding this clonotype: Its antigen is unidentified.

This CDR3 region has 16 residues. Germline V lookup: CDR1 DFQATT, CDR2 SNEGSKA (reference sequence). A template switching step added UMIs, each with a 6-nucleotide sample barcode. TCRdb reprocessed the 5' RACE reads and keeps a single row for each CDR3 protein, giving no DNA. The sample holds about 170,000 distinct CDR3 sequences. Donors each gave more than 2 ml of blood. The origin of this receptor is a human donor with ulcerative colitis or Crohn's disease, or a healthy co-twin of an affected twin (not recorded which). This chain connects TRBV20-1 to TRBJ2-1; checking the TCRdb D call of TRBD2 is not possible without DNA. Sequencing used blood. CDR3 sequence reads: CSARDLRAAGGPEQFF.